These 9 T cell receptor beta chains were all obtained from the same sample, sequenced in a study of vaccination effects on CD4 cells after COVID-19. Their recognized antigens are unknown. Measured with immunoSEQ multiplex PCR; TCRdb has only the in-frame clones, and not every one. The data contain fewer than 40,000 clones, roughly two thirds of them singletons. After expansion with viral peptide pools in the ViraFEST assay, antigen-specific CD4+ T cells were sequenced. Around day 10 of culture, CD4+ T cells were separated out. Vaccinated recipients, who were negative for nucleocapsid antibodies, had no history of SARS-CoV-2 infection. Specimen: CD4+ T cells from PBMCs cultured with SARS-CoV-2 spike peptides, collected before COVID-19 vaccination. The receptor set was obtained from a human donor who received a COVID-19 vaccine.

The rearrangement joins TRBV28 to TRBJ1-1; D is undetermined. V was shortened by 7 bases and J by 10 bases, with 19 bases between the two germline ends. Germline V CDR1 and CDR2: MDHEN, SYDVKM. This CDR3 region has 13 residues. The CDR3 region is CASTNRGRQLAFF. In DNA form, the CDR3 reads TGTGCCAGCACAAACCGCGGCCGGCAGTTAGCTTTCTTT.

J is TRBJ1-1 and V is TRBV29-1, with D maybe TRBD1 (5 bases). This CDR3 region has 14 residues. Germline values: CDR1 SQVTM, CDR2 ANQGSEA. V was clipped by 1 base and J by 2 bases, with 11 bases between them. The CDR3 loop reads CSVEVTGTNTEAFF. The CDR3 nucleotides are TGCAGCGTTGAAGTAACCGGGACCAACACTGAAGCTTTCTTT.

This clone showed up just a few times. The V and J genes are TRBV5-6 and TRBJ1-3; D possibly corresponds to TRBD1 (5 bases). V was cut by 0 bases and J by 10 bases, with 11 bases left in between. CDR1 SGHDT and CDR2 YYEEEE come from the germline V gene. This CDR3 is 13 amino acids long. CDR3 loop: CASSLAPQGTIYF. CDR3 in DNA: TGTGCCAGCAGCTTGGCCCCCCAGGGTACCATATATTTT.

In this sample, this clone turned up a few times. The chain is built from TRBV5-1 and TRBJ2-2, with D possibly matching TRBD1 (6 bases). Per the germline V gene, CDR1 is SGHRS and CDR2 is YFSETQ. This CDR3 has 16 residues. Trimming removed 2 bases at V and 8 bases at J, with 19 bases between. The CDR3 protein is CASSLPGQKSTGELFF. The CDR3 region has the DNA TGCGCCAGCAGCTTACCGGGACAAAAGAGCACAGGGGAGCTGTTTTTT.

This clone was detected a few times. The CDR3 region is CASSLDEPYGYTF. In DNA form, the CDR3 reads TGCGCCAGCAGCTTAGACGAACCCTATGGCTACACCTTC. The chain employs TRBV5-1 and TRBJ1-2; no definite D call. V was shortened by 2 bases and J by 4 bases, with 9 bases between the two germline ends. Per the germline V gene, CDR1 is SGHRS and CDR2 is YFSETQ. The CDR3 sequence is 13 residues long.

The CDR3 loop reads CASTSDPHSYEQYF. In nucleotides, the CDR3 is TGTGCCAGCACCTCAGACCCCCACTCCTACGAGCAGTACTTC. The rearrangement links TRBV5-8 to TRBJ2-7; D is undetermined. V lost 6 bases to trimming and J lost 0 bases, with 13 bases between them. The CDR3 is made up of 14 amino acids. Germline V gives CDR1 SGHTS, CDR2 YDEGEE.

The gene calls are TRBV6-1 and TRBJ1-3; maybe TRBD1 (5 bases). Germline CDR1 and CDR2: MNHNS and SASEGT. The CDR3 contains 19 residues. V lost 0 bases, J lost 0 bases, and 18 bases lay in between. This CDR3 is CASSEAGVRRGGSGNTIYF. CDR3 DNA sequence: TGTGCCAGCAGTGAAGCGGGGGTCCGGAGGGGTGGCTCTGGAAACACCATATATTTT.

The chain combines TRBV11-2 with TRBJ1-2; TRBD1 is a possible D gene (5 bases). CDR1 is SGHAT and CDR2 is FQNNGV in the germline V gene. With 0 bases removed from V and 0 bases from J, the gap between germline ends came to 8 bases. The CDR3 is 15 residues long. The CDR3 nucleotides read TGTGCCAGCAGCTTAGAGGCAGGGACTAACTATGGCTACACCTTC. Protein sequence: CASSLEAGTNYGYTF.

This chain uses TRBV15 with TRBJ1-2; possibly TRBD1 for D (6 bases). The CDR3 extends over 14 amino acids. Trimming took off 1 base at V and 0 bases at J, with 6 bases between the two ends. CDR1 is LNHNV, CDR2 YYDKDF, per germline (reference sequence). The CDR3: CATSRGQANYGYTF. Written as DNA, the CDR3 is TGTGCCACCAGCAGAGGACAGGCTAACTATGGCTACACCTTC. The full variable domain, completed using reference TRBV15 and TRBJ1-2, is DAMVIQNPRYQVTQFGKPVTLSCSQTLNHNVMYWYQQKSSQAPKLLFHYYDKDFNNEADTPDNFQSRRPNTSFCFLDIRSPGLGDTAMYLCATSRGQANYGYTFGSGTRLTVV.